This T cell receptor beta chain was retrieved from a study of cytomegalovirus exposure and HLA in healthy donors. CDR1 and CDR2 (germline): GTSNPN, SVGIG (reference sequence). This CDR3 spans 13 amino acids. V lost 3 bases and J 0 bases, leaving 8 bases between the germline ends. The donors gave bone marrow, and they were healthy. 13 Jbeta primers and 60 Vbeta primers were used for the PCR. Some clones are missing from TCRdb's copy, which holds only in-frame ones; the method was immunoSEQ multiplex PCR. The profile shows about 120,000 clones, around two thirds of them singletons. The sequence came from a human donor in good health. Sequenced input: PBMCs. The chain recombines TRBV30 with TRBJ1-1; D gene unclear. The CDR3 DNA is TGTGCCTGGAGACCGGTCATGAACACTGAAGCTTTCTTT. Protein sequence: CAWRPVMNTEAFF.